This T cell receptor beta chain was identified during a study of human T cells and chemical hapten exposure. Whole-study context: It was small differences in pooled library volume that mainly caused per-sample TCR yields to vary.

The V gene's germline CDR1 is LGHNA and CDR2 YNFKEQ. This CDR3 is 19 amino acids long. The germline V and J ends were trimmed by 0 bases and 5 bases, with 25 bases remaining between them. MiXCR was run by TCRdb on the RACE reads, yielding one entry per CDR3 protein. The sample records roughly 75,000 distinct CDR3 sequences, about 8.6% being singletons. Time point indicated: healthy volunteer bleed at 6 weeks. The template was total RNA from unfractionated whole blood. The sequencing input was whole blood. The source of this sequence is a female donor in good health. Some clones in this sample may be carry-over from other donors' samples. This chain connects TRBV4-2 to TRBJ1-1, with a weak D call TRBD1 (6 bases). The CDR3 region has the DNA TGTGCCAGCAGCCAAGAGGAGCGGGGGCTCAGGTATCAACCGACTGAAGCTTTCTTT. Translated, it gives CASSQEERGLRYQPTEAFF.